The rows below give T cell receptor beta chains drawn from one sample of a study of graft-versus-host responses after intestinal transplantation. Sequencing was performed with immunoSEQ multiplex PCR; in TCRdb, only in-frame clones are kept and a portion is missing. The table has about 23,000 clones, 85% to 95% seen once. The sample was PBMCs, taken 38 to 40 days after intestinal transplant. These receptor sequences come from a human patient who received an intestinal transplant, so some T cells may come from the graft donor. Both conserved end residues are part of each CDR3. The order of the fields is clone size, J gene, V gene, CDR3 protein. Clone size is stated in some rows and not others, as once, few, many or a class when expanded.

size: few
J: TRBJ1-4
V: TRBV6-5
CDR3: CASSHDRVVGKLFF

size: NA
J: TRBJ2-7
V: TRBV4-1
CDR3: CASSQLLGGYEQYF

size: once
J: TRBJ2-3
V: TRBV11-2
CDR3: CASSLKPRDTQYF

size: NA
J: TRBJ2-1
V: TRBV10-2
CDR3: CASRAGLYNEQFF

size: NA
J: TRBJ1-1
V: TRBV5-1
CDR3: CASSLAETGRPWRLAFF

size: NA
J: TRBJ2-3
V: TRBV27
CDR3: CASSSAALTDTQYF

size: NA
J: TRBJ1-1
V: TRBV5-1
CDR3: CASSLVWDDTEAFF

size: NA
J: TRBJ2-5
V: TRBV19
CDR3: CASSLRQVKQETQYF

size: once
J: TRBJ1-2
V: TRBV18
CDR3: CASSLLGTGVWTSYGYTF

size: NA
J: TRBJ2-7
V: TRBV6-6
CDR3: CASSYRQRVYEQYF

size: NA
J: TRBJ2-1
V: TRBV11-1
CDR3: CASGPGDYNEQFF

size: NA
J: TRBJ1-5
V: TRBV28
CDR3: CAGGTGASNQPQHF

size: NA
J: TRBJ2-1
V: TRBV2
CDR3: CASRDRTGGNNEQFF

size: NA
J: TRBJ2-2
V: TRBV7-2
CDR3: CASSSGDSYTGELFF

size: once
J: TRBJ1-1
V: TRBV4-3
CDR3: CASSQGPFKGYTEAFF

size: NA
J: TRBJ1-4
V: TRBV29-1
CDR3: CSVESGTAKLFF

size: NA
J: TRBJ2-5
V: TRBV27
CDR3: CASKKGRDQETQYF

size: NA
J: TRBJ2-1
V: TRBV4-3
CDR3: CASSQGLVRSYNEQFF

size: once
J: TRBJ1-5
V: TRBV5-6
CDR3: CASSWGSSQPQHF

size: NA
J: TRBJ2-2
V: TRBV5-1
CDR3: CASMKPGGSNTGELFF

size: NA
J: TRBJ2-1
V: TRBV7-6
CDR3: CASSFDRLPGNEQFF

size: few
J: TRBJ1-5
V: TRBV11-2
CDR3: CASSSTGTGRNQPQHF

size: NA
J: TRBJ2-1
V: TRBV14
CDR3: CASSSQSVGTLYNEQFF

size: few
J: TRBJ1-4
V: TRBV21-1
CDR3: CATTLGGGSEKLFF

size: NA
J: TRBJ2-1
V: TRBV9
CDR3: CASSVGLAGEPYNEQFF

size: NA
J: TRBJ2-7
V: TRBV11-2
CDR3: CASSRPGQGSYEQYF

size: NA
J: TRBJ2-7
V: TRBV5-1
CDR3: CASSFTRGPFTYEQYF

size: once
J: TRBJ2-2
V: TRBV11-2
CDR3: CASSFGQGTNTGELFF

size: NA
J: TRBJ1-1
V: TRBV28
CDR3: CASSFTQGAGTEAFF

size: NA
J: TRBJ2-3
V: TRBV28
CDR3: CASRRTSGQDTQYF

size: NA
J: TRBJ2-1
V: TRBV11-2
CDR3: CASSLGGPPQFF

size: NA
J: TRBJ2-5
V: TRBV7-6
CDR3: CASSSSTGFGETQYF

size: NA
J: TRBJ2-5
V: TRBV7-3
CDR3: CASSSAGDRGQETQYF

size: NA
J: TRBJ2-5
V: TRBV15
CDR3: CATSGDKSQETQYF

size: NA
J: TRBJ2-7
V: TRBV5-1
CDR3: CASSLRRDGYEQYF

size: NA
J: TRBJ2-2
V: TRBV7-8
CDR3: CASSLSFRNTGELFF

size: NA
J: TRBJ2-1
V: TRBV19
CDR3: CASSIWLAVSNEQFF

size: NA
J: TRBJ1-2
V: TRBV9
CDR3: CASSPGTGGGYTF

size: NA
J: TRBJ2-3
V: TRBV7-8
CDR3: CASSLDWTGGTDTQYF

size: NA
J: TRBJ1-5
V: TRBV27
CDR3: CASSEAPGQGAFGQHF

size: NA
J: TRBJ2-7
V: TRBV5-6
CDR3: CASSYGLVTYEQYF

size: NA
J: TRBJ2-7
V: TRBV9
CDR3: CASSAGPTYEQYF

size: NA
J: TRBJ2-7
V: TRBV28
CDR3: CASSLGGGGSYEQYF

size: few
J: TRBJ2-7
V: TRBV4-1
CDR3: CASSQDSSGRAAYEQYF

size: NA
J: TRBJ1-6
V: TRBV7-9
CDR3: CASSLRYWNSPLHF

size: NA
J: TRBJ2-1
V: TRBV28
CDR3: CASNHLAGASYNEQFF

size: NA
J: TRBJ1-2
V: TRBV5-8
CDR3: CASSSYRGWYGYTF

size: NA
J: TRBJ2-1
V: TRBV27
CDR3: CASSLGLAGGEQFF

size: once
J: TRBJ2-5
V: TRBV19
CDR3: CASSKGQQKETQYF

size: NA
J: TRBJ2-4
V: TRBV4-3
CDR3: CASSQGLGAHNIQYF

size: NA
J: TRBJ2-7
V: TRBV28
CDR3: CASSFPPTGQNEQYF

size: NA
J: TRBJ2-1
V: TRBV7-9
CDR3: CASSLLDRSNEQFF

size: NA
J: TRBJ2-2
V: TRBV2
CDR3: CASSEAPWGTGGSGELFF

size: NA
J: TRBJ2-1
V: TRBV11-3
CDR3: CASSSSTRSYNEQFF

size: NA
J: TRBJ2-2
V: TRBV11-1
CDR3: CASSLELSGKTGELFF